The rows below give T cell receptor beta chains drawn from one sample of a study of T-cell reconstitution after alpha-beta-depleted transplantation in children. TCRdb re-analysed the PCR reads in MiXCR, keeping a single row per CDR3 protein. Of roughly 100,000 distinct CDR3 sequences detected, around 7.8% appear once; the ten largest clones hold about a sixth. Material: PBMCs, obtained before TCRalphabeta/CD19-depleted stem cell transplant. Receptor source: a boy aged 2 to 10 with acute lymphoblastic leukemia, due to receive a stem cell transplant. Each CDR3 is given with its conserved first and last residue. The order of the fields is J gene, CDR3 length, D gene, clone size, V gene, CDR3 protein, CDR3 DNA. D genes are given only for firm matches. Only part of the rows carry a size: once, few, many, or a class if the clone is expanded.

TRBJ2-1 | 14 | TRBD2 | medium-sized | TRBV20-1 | CSASSGGAGDEQFF | TGCAGTGCCTCCAGCGGGGGGGCTGGGGATGAGCAGTTCTTC
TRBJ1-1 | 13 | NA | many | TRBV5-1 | CASSSGADAEAFF | TGCGCCAGCAGCTCGGGGGCGGACGCTGAAGCTTTCTTT
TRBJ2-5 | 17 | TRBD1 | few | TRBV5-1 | CASSLEGQTGPGGTQYF | TGCGCCAGCAGCTTGGAGGGCCAGACAGGTCCAGGGGGGACCCAGTACTTC
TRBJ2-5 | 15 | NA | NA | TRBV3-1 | CASSQAGNARSPQYF | TGTGCCAGCAGCCAAGCTGGGAACGCCCGGTCGCCCCAGTACTTC
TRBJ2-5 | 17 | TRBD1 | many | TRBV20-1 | CSLLPGTGGLDQETQYF | TGCAGTCTCCTCCCCGGGACAGGGGGCCTCGACCAAGAGACCCAGTACTTC
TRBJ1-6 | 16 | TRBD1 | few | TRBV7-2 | CASSLGPGQYNSPLHF | TGTGCCAGCAGCTTAGGACCGGGACAGTATAATTCACCCCTCCACTTT
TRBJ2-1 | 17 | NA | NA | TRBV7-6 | CASSTPRSSTQSQEQFF | TGTGCCAGCAGCACGCCTCGCTCCTCCACGCAATCCCAAGAGCAGTTCTTC
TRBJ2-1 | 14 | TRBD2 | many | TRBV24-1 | CATSQAGGSNEQFF | TGTGCCACCAGTCAAGCGGGGGGTAGCAATGAGCAGTTCTTC
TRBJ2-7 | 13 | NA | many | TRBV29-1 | CSVAGRGSYEQYF | TGCAGCGTTGCGGGGAGAGGGTCCTACGAGCAGTACTTC
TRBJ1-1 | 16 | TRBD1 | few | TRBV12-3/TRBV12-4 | CAISRGTRGQNTEAFF | TGTGCCATCTCCCGTGGGACCAGGGGGCAGAACACTGAAGCTTTCTTT
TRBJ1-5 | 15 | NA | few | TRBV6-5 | CASSYSGFDNQPQHF | TGTGCCAGCAGTTACTCAGGGTTCGACAATCAGCCCCAGCATTTT
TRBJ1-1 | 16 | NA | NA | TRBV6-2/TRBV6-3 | CASSYPQLAMNTEPFF | TGTGCCAGCAGTTATCCGCAATTAGCCATGAACACTGAACCTTTCTTT
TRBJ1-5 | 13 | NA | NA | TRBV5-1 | CASSLESGQPQHF | TGCGCCAGCAGCTTGGAAAGCGGGCAGCCCCAGCATTTT
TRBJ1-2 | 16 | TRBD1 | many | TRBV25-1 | CASSGGGTGPNYGYTF | TGTGCCAGCAGTGGTGGAGGGACAGGTCCTAACTATGGCTACACCTTC
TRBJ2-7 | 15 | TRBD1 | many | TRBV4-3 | CASSQADRGPHEQYF | TGCGCCAGCAGCCAAGCGGACAGGGGCCCCCACGAGCAGTACTTC
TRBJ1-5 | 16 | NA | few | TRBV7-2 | CASSADRQYSNQPQHF | TGTGCCAGCAGCGCCGACAGACAGTATAGCAATCAGCCCCAGCATTTT
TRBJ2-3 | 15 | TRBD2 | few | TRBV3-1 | CASSSGTSFPDTQYF | TGTGCCAGCAGCTCCGGGACTAGCTTTCCAGATACGCAGTATTTT
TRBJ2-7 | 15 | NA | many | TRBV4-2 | CASSQERSGRDEQYF | TGTGCCAGCAGCCAAGAGAGGTCGGGTCGTGACGAGCAGTACTTC
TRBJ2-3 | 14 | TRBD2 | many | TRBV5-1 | CASSFRVAGHTQYF | TGCGCCAGCAGCTTTCGGGTAGCGGGGCATACGCAGTATTTT
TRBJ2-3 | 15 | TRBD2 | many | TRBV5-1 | CASSLAAGEADTQYF | TGCGCCAGCAGCTTGGCCGCGGGGGAAGCAGATACGCAGTATTTT
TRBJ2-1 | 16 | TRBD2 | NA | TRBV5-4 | CASSLYERGVYNEQFF | TGTGCCAGCAGCTTGTATGAGCGGGGGGTCTACAATGAGCAGTTCTTC
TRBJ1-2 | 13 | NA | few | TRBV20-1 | CSAREDGSYGYTF | TGCAGTGCTAGGGAAGACGGAAGCTATGGCTACACCTTC
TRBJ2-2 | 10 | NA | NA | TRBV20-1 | CSAIRGELFF | TGCAGTGCAATCAGGGGGGAGCTGTTTTTT
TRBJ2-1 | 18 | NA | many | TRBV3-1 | CASSQIPHTVFLDNEQFF | TGTGCCAGCAGCCAAATCCCCCACACTGTCTTCCTAGACAATGAGCAGTTCTTC
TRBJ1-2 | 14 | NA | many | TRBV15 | CATSSLRGREDYTF | TGTGCCACCAGCTCTCTGCGGGGACGGGAGGACTACACCTTC
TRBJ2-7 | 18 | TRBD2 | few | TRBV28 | CASSLLAGRSRGPYEQYF | TGTGCCAGCAGTTTATTAGCGGGCCGTTCGAGGGGACCCTACGAGCAGTACTTC
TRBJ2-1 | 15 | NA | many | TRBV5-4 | CASSLGRVTYNEQFF | TGTGCCAGCAGCTTGGGCAGGGTAACCTACAATGAGCAGTTCTTC